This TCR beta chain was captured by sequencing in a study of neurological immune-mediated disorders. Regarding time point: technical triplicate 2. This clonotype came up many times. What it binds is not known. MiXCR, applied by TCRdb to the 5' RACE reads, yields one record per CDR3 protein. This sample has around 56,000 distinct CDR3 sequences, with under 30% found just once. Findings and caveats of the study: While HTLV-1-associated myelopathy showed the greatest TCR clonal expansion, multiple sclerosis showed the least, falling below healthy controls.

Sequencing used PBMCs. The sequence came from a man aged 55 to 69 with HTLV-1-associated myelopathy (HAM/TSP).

In DNA form, the CDR3 reads TGCAGTGCTATCGCGACTAGCGGGATAGAGACCCAGTACTTC. Translation: CSAIATSGIETQYF. V gene TRBV20-1 combines with J gene TRBJ2-5; TRBD2 matches 11 bases. The V gene's germline CDR1 is DFQATT and CDR2 SNEGSKA (reference sequence). With V trimmed by 4 bases and J by 4 bases, 5 bases remained unmatched. The CDR3 totals 14 residues.